A single sample is the source of the 21 T cell receptor beta chains below, sequenced in a study of blood T cell repertoires in COVID-19. TCRdb's copy holds only in-frame clones and misses some; the assay was immunoSEQ multiplex PCR. The sample holds about 480,000 clones, roughly 87% seen once. Sequencing was carried out using peripheral blood. Receptors were obtained from a young man with COVID-19, enrolled during active disease.

The rearrangement uses TRBV4-2 and TRBJ2-2, with D unresolved. V lost 3 bases and J lost 1, with 6 bases in between. Germline CDR1 is LGHNA and CDR2 is YNFKEQ. CDR3 size: 14 residues. CDR3 in amino acids: CASSHTENTGELFF. In DNA form, the CDR3 reads TGTGCCAGCAGCCATACAGAGAACACCGGGGAGCTGTTTTTT.

This clone was found once. This sequence joins TRBV10-3 and TRBJ2-1, with D perhaps matching TRBD2 (5 bases). Trimming removed 6 bases at V and 0 bases at J, with 15 bases between. Per the germline V gene, CDR1 is ENHRY and CDR2 is SYGVKD. CDR3 length: 16 residues. The CDR3 sequence is CAISGWTDSSYNEQFF. In DNA, the CDR3 is TGTGCCATCAGCGGATGGACTGATAGCTCCTACAATGAGCAGTTCTTC.

This sequence joins TRBV7-2 and TRBJ2-7; D might be TRBD2 (5 bases). This CDR3 spans 15 amino acids. Germline CDR1 SGHTA, CDR2 FQGNSA. Deletions cut 1 base from V and 3 bases from J, with 13 bases between. The CDR3 DNA reads TGTGCCAGCAGCTTAGGCCCTAGCTCGGGCTACGAGCAGTACTTC. This encodes CASSLGPSSGYEQYF.

V usage is TRBV30 and J usage is TRBJ2-7; TRBD1 matches at 12 bases. Losses at the gene ends were 2 bases for V and 6 bases for J; bases not matched to a gene: 11. This CDR3 spans 16 amino acids. Germline V CDR1 and CDR2: GTSNPN, SVGIG (reference sequence). The CDR3 DNA reads TGTGCCTGGAGTATTAAGACCGGGACAGGGGGCGTCGAGCAGTACTTC. Residues: CAWSIKTGTGGVEQYF.

V and J are TRBV24-1 and TRBJ2-2; D possibly corresponds to TRBD1 (5 bases). The CDR3 contains 15 residues. Germline assignment: CDR1 KGHDR and CDR2 SFDVKD. V gave up 2 bases and J gave up 0 bases, with 6 bases separating them. This CDR3 reads CATSDSGTNTGELFF. The CDR3 DNA sequence: TGTGCCACCAGTGATTCAGGGACGAACACCGGGGAGCTGTTTTTT.

This clone has just a few counts. This rearrangement joins TRBV3-1 (or the pseudogene TRBV3-2) to TRBJ2-7, with a weak D call TRBD2 (6 bases). Germline V gene lookup returns CDR1 LGHDT and CDR2 YNNKEL (reference sequence). Trimming took 4 bases from V and 5 from J, leaving 15 bases between them. The CDR3 is made up of 14 amino acids. CDR3 sequence reads: CASSRTSRPDEQYF. CDR3 DNA sequence: TGTGCCAGCAGCCGTACTAGCCGCCCCGACGAGCAGTACTTC.

The chain combines TRBV5-1 with TRBJ1-6, with a tentative D call TRBD1 (5 bases). The CDR3 is 13 residues long. Germline V gene sequence: CDR1 SGHRS, CDR2 YFSETQ. Deletions cut 0 bases from V and 7 bases from J, with 5 bases between. CDR3 region: CASSLEGNSPLHF. For the CDR3, the DNA is TGCGCCAGCAGCTTGGAGGGGAATTCACCCCTCCACTTT.

This sequence joins TRBV2 and TRBJ2-1, with D unclear. Looked up from germline, CDR1 is SNHLY and CDR2 is FYNNEI. Trimming removed 7 bases at V and 0 bases at J, with 13 bases between. The CDR3 loop spans 15 amino acids. The chain's CDR3 is CASTQDLNSYNEQFF. The DNA of the CDR3 is TGTGCCAGCACTCAAGACTTGAACTCCTACAATGAGCAGTTCTTC.

V and J are TRBV2 and TRBJ2-1, with 7 positions matching TRBD1. There are 13 residues in the CDR3. The germline CDR1 and CDR2 sequences are SNHLY and FYNNEI. V shed 8 bases, J shed 7 bases, and the junction held 8 bases outside the gene matches. CDR3 sequence: CASHRGELNEQFF. The CDR3 coding sequence is TGTGCCAGCCACAGGGGCGAATTGAATGAGCAGTTCTTC.

The V call is TRBV6-6, the J call TRBJ1-4, with no clear D. The germline gives CDR1 MNHNY, CDR2 SVGAGI (reference sequence). The germline V and J ends were trimmed by 6 bases and 6 bases, with 17 bases remaining between them. The CDR3 has 15 amino acids. This CDR3 reads CASSSRSGLDEKLFF. DNA for the CDR3: TGTGCCAGCAGCTCTCGCTCTGGCCTGGATGAAAAACTGTTTTTT.

V is TRBV18 and J is TRBJ2-1; TRBD2 aligns across 8 bases. In germline, CDR1 is KGHSH, CDR2 LQKENI. CDR3 length: 18 amino acids. After removal of 2 bases from V and 4 bases from J, the junction contained 13 bases not matched to a gene. CDR3 DNA: TGTGCCAGCTCACCAGGGGTTCAAGCGGGGGCCCTATACAATGAGCAGTTCTTC. It codes for CASSPGVQAGALYNEQFF.

CDR3 sequence reads: CASRQRGTGAGNTIYF. The CDR3 DNA reads as TGTGCCAGCAGGCAAAGGGGGACAGGGGCTGGAAACACCATATATTTT. The chain carries TRBV3-1 (or the pseudogene TRBV3-2) and TRBJ1-3; TRBD1 aligns across 10 bases. Trimming took 6 bases from V and 2 from J; bases not matched to a gene: 7. This CDR3 spans 16 amino acids. Germline V gene lookup returns CDR1 LGHDT and CDR2 YNNKEL (reference sequence).

This sequence joins TRBV30 and TRBJ2-2, with TRBD2 matching over 7 bases. The germline gives CDR1 GTSNPN, CDR2 SVGIG (reference sequence). The junction had 11 bases not matched to a gene; V was cut back by 3 bases and J by 7 bases. The CDR3 contains 15 residues. This CDR3 is CAWSSSGMRDGELFF. CDR3 nucleotide sequence: TGTGCCTGGAGCTCGAGCGGGATGCGCGACGGGGAGCTGTTTTTT.

This rearrangement joins TRBV5-6 to TRBJ1-6; 9 positions match TRBD1. Trimming cost V 4 bases and J 9 bases; bases outside gene matches: 8. The CDR3 consists of 15 residues. CDR1 is SGHDT, CDR2 YYEEEE, per germline. As DNA, the CDR3 is TGTGCCAGCAGCCTGGGGGACAGGGAAGTTTCACCCCTCCACTTT. Translated: CASSLGDREVSPLHF.

This chain links TRBV5-6 with TRBJ2-2, with TRBD1 as a possible D gene (6 bases). The CDR3 totals 13 residues. V was clipped by 5 bases and J by 3 bases, with 8 bases between them. The V gene's germline CDR1 is SGHDT and CDR2 YYEEEE. CDR3 in DNA: TGTGCCAGCAGACAGGGCTACACCGGGGAGCTGTTTTTT. Translating gives CASRQGYTGELFF.

The chain carries TRBV11-2 and TRBJ2-1; TRBD2 matches 8 bases. Germline V gene sequence: CDR1 SGHAT, CDR2 FQNNGV. This CDR3 is built from 17 residues. After removal of 5 bases from V and 7 bases from J, the junction contained 16 bases not matched to a gene. The CDR3, as DNA: TGTGCCAGCAGCCCACGGGTGGGGGCGGGGGGAGAGAATGAGCAGTTCTTC. Translating it yields CASSPRVGAGGENEQFF.

The genes are TRBV5-4 and TRBJ2-7; 11 nucleotides agree with TRBD2. V was clipped by 4 bases and J by 6 bases; unmatched bases: 9. The CDR3 has 15 amino acids. Germline CDR1 SGHNT, CDR2 YYREEE (reference sequence). This chain's CDR3 is CASSIAGGPGIEQYF. The CDR3 region has the DNA TGTGCCAGCAGCATAGCGGGAGGGCCAGGAATCGAGCAGTACTTC.

This chain links TRBV12-3 or TRBV12-4 with TRBJ2-5; D is ambiguous. CDR3 length equals 13 residues. Deletions cut 6 bases from V and 1 base from J, with 9 bases between. CDR3 in amino acids: CASSSPGQETQYF. CDR3 coding DNA: TGTGCCAGCAGCTCCCCGGGCCAAGAGACCCAGTACTTC.

The chain carries TRBV2 and TRBJ2-1, with 9 bases fitting TRBD2. CDR1 and CDR2 (germline): SNHLY, FYNNEI. The V and J ends lost 9 bases and 7 bases, in that order; junction bases with no gene match: 7. CDR3 length equals 13 residues. The CDR3 nucleotides read TGTGCCAGTTCAGCGGGGGGTAGGAATGAGCAGTTCTTC. Translation gives CASSAGGRNEQFF.

The chain couples TRBV29-1 to TRBJ2-5, with 7 bases identical to TRBD1. Germline-derived CDR1 and CDR2 are SQVTM and ANQGSEA. The trim removed 6 bases at V and 4 bases at J, leaving 5 bases unmatched. The CDR3 totals 12 residues. This chain's CDR3 is CSVARQGETQYF. CDR3 coding DNA: TGCAGCGTCGCTAGACAGGGAGAGACCCAGTACTTC. The whole variable domain, remainder taken from reference TRBV29-1 and TRBJ2-5, is SAVISQKPSRDICQRGTSLTIQCQVDSQVTMMFWYRQQPGQSLTLIATANQGSEATYESGFVIDKFPISRPNLTFSTLTVSNMSPEDSSIYLCSVARQGETQYFGPGTRLLVL.

The chain links TRBV6-2 or TRBV6-3 to TRBJ2-7; 7 bases are a match to TRBD1. Trimming cost V 0 bases and J 4 bases; bases outside gene matches: 6. CDR1 and CDR2 (germline): MNHEY, SVGEGT. The CDR3 totals 15 residues. The CDR3 loop is CASSYSSRGSYEQYF. The CDR3 nucleotides read TGTGCCAGCAGTTACTCTTCCAGGGGGTCATACGAGCAGTACTTC.